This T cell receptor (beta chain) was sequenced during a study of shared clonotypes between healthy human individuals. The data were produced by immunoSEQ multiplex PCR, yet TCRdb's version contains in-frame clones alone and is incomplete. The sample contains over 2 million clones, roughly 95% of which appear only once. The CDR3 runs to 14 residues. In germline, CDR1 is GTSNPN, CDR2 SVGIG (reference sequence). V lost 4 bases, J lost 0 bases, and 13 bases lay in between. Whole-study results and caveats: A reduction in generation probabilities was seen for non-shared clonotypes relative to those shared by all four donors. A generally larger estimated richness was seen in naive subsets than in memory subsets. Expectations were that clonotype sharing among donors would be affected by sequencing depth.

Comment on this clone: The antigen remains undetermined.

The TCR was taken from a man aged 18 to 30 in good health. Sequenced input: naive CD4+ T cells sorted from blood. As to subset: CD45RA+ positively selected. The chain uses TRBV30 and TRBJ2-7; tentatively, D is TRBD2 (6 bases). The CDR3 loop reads CAWTTRDFSYEQYF. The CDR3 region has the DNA TGTGCCTGGACAACTCGGGACTTCTCCTACGAGCAGTACTTC.